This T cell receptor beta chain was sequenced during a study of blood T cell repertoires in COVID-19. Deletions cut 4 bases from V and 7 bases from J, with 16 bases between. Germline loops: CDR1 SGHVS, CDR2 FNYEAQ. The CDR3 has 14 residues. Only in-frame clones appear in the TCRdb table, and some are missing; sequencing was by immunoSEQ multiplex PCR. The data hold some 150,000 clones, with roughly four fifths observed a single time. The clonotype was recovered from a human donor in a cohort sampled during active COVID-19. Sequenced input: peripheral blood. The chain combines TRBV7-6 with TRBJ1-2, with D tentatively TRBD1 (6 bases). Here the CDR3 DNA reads TGTGCCAGCAGCTCAATGGCGGGGGCGCTTGGCTACACCTTC. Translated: CASSSMAGALGYTF. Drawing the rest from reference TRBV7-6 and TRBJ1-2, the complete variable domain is GAGVSQSPRYKVTKRGQDVALRCDPISGHVSLYWYRQALGQGPEFLTYFNYEAQQDKSGLPNDRFSAERPEGSISTLTIQRTEQRDSAMYRCASSSMAGALGYTFGSGTRLTVV.